The 16 T cell receptor beta chains presented below share a single source sample, sequenced in a study of blood T cells in healthy people across ages. PCR was performed a second time for about 7 to 12 cycles using a sample-barcoded 5' primer and a J-beta primer mix. TCRdb re-called the 5' RACE reads through MiXCR, storing one row per CDR3 protein. The sample comprises around 800,000 distinct CDR3 sequences, roughly 25% of which are singletons, and about 3% rests with the top ten. The same sample was also used in a study of T cells of mothers and their children.

The sequencing input was blood. These receptor sequences come from a boy between 5 and 17 years old in good health.

This clonotype was seen only a few times. The chain combines TRBV10-3 with TRBJ2-5; D is perhaps TRBD2 (5 bases). The V end lost 0 bases, the J end lost 1 base, and 6 bases lay between the germline ends. Per germline, CDR1 ENHRY and CDR2 SYGVKD. This CDR3 comprises 14 residues. The CDR3 reads CAISESRAQETQYF. CDR3 DNA sequence: TGTGCCATCAGTGAGTCGCGGGCCCAAGAGACCCAGTACTTC.

This clonotype was counted a few times. The chain couples TRBV29-1 to TRBJ2-5; 8 positions match TRBD2. The CDR3 is 15 amino acids. Losses at the gene ends were 1 base for V and 4 bases for J; bases not matched to a gene: 8. Germline CDR1 reads SQVTM; CDR2 reads ANQGSEA. The CDR3 DNA sequence: TGCAGCGTTGAAGTGACGGGGGGGGATTCAGAGACCCAGTACTTC. Encoded protein: CSVEVTGGDSETQYF.

Comments on this clonotype: A read error may produce the germline difference seen at one junction end. This sequence joins TRBV27 and TRBJ1-2; D unresolved. This CDR3 comprises 13 residues. CDR1 is MNHEY and CDR2 is SMNVEV in the germline V gene (reference sequence). In DNA form, the CDR3 reads TGTGCCGGCAGTTTCCCCGGAGGTTATGGCTACACCTTC. It encodes CAGSFPGGYGYTF.

This clonotype was picked up a small number of times. The V call is TRBV20-1, the J call TRBJ2-7; 9 bases fit TRBD1. The germline gives CDR1 DFQATT, CDR2 SNEGSKA (reference sequence). With V trimmed by 1 base and J by 5 bases, 3 bases remained unmatched. The CDR3 covers 13 residues. In DNA, the CDR3 is TGCAGTGCTAGAGGGGACAGGGTCCACGAGCAGTACTTC. Protein sequence: CSARGDRVHEQYF.

This chain links TRBV19 with TRBJ1-1; D is ambiguous. The CDR3 totals 17 residues. The germline V and J ends were trimmed by 5 bases and 0 bases, with 19 bases remaining between them. Germline loops: CDR1 LNHDA, CDR2 SQIVND (reference sequence). DNA for the CDR3: TGTGCCAGTAGTGTACGGACTGGACCCCTTATGAACACTGAAGCTTTCTTT. The encoded protein is CASSVRTGPLMNTEAFF.

In its sample, this clonotype was seen a few times. The chain carries TRBV30 and TRBJ2-5; D might be TRBD1 or TRBD2, each matching 5 bases. The ends were cut back, 3 bases at V and 5 bases at J, with 16 bases in the middle. The CDR3 totals 14 residues. Germline CDR1 reads GTSNPN; CDR2 reads SVGIG (reference sequence). The DNA for the CDR3 is TGTGCCTGGAGATCCCCGGTCAGGGAGGAGACCCAGTACTTC. It encodes CAWRSPVREETQYF.

The chain employs TRBV6-5 and TRBJ1-1; D is possibly TRBD1 (5 bases). V dropped 10 bases and J dropped 0 bases, with 21 bases sitting between them. Germline assignment: CDR1 MNHEY and CDR2 SVGAGI. The CDR3 is 16 residues long. Here the CDR3 DNA reads TGTGCCACCGGAGGGGCTCCTGGAACGATGAACACTGAAGCTTTCTTT. It codes for CATGGAPGTMNTEAFF.

V usage is TRBV27 and J usage is TRBJ2-3, with 7 positions matching TRBD1. From germline, CDR1 is MNHEY and CDR2 SMNVEV (reference sequence). This CDR3 region has 19 residues. V lost 2 bases to trimming and J lost 1 base; unmatched junction nucleotides: 15. The CDR3 loop reads CASSLPPQGVPRGTDTQYF. DNA for the CDR3: TGTGCCAGCAGTTTACCCCCTCAGGGGGTCCCCAGGGGCACAGATACGCAGTATTTT.

V and J are TRBV6-6 and TRBJ2-1; tentatively, D is TRBD2 (6 bases). The CDR3 covers 14 residues. The germline V and J ends were trimmed by 2 bases and 2 bases, with 7 bases remaining between them. The germline gives CDR1 MNHNY, CDR2 SVGAGI (reference sequence). In DNA form, the CDR3 reads TGTGCCAGCAGTTACCCGGGGGCCTACAATGAGCAGTTCTTC. It translates to CASSYPGAYNEQFF.

The chain uses TRBV7-6 and TRBJ2-5; 7 nucleotides agree with TRBD1. CDR3 size: 15 residues. Germline trimming cut 1 base from V and 0 bases from J; bases unmatched to any gene: 2. Germline CDR1 is SGHVS and CDR2 is FNYEAQ. The CDR3, as DNA: TGTGCCAGCAGCTTAGGACAGGGTGACCAAGAGACCCAGTACTTC. It is translated as CASSLGQGDQETQYF. The full variable domain, its missing parts supplied by reference TRBV7-6 and TRBJ2-5, is GAGVSQSPRYKVTKRGQDVALRCDPISGHVSLYWYRQALGQGPEFLTYFNYEAQQDKSGLPNDRFSAERPEGSISTLTIQRTEQRDSAMYRCASSLGQGDQETQYFGPGTRLLVL.

This clonotype was detected only a few times. The chain is built from TRBV6-5 and TRBJ2-3, with 7 bases lining up with TRBD2. Unmatched junction bases numbered 5, after V lost 5 bases and J lost 0 bases. This CDR3 spans 15 amino acids. CDR1 is MNHEY and CDR2 is SVGAGI in the germline V gene. The CDR3 loop reads CASSDPSGSTDTQYF. As DNA, the CDR3 is TGTGCCAGCAGTGATCCTAGCGGTAGCACAGATACGCAGTATTTT.

The chain is built from TRBV12-3 or TRBV12-4 and TRBJ2-7; perhaps TRBD2 as D (5 bases). V lost 6 bases to trimming and J lost 7 bases, with 10 bases between them. CDR3 length: 11 residues. The CDR3: CASRGVQEQYF. CDR3 DNA: TGTGCCAGCAGGGGAGTACAAGAGCAGTACTTC.

This chain connects TRBV28 to TRBJ1-3, with a possible D match to TRBD1 (6 bases). Looked up from germline, CDR1 is MDHEN and CDR2 is SYDVKM. CDR3 length: 17 residues. V dropped 4 bases and J dropped 0 bases, with 16 bases sitting between them. The CDR3 DNA is TGTGCCAGCAGTTCAAATCGCCAGGGGAGCTCTGGAAACACCATATATTTT. It codes for CASSSNRQGSSGNTIYF.

This clonotype showed up just a few times. Germline is not matched at one junction end, which may reflect a read error. The rearrangement uses TRBV7-9 and TRBJ2-7, with D uncertain. Per the germline V gene, CDR1 is SEHNR and CDR2 is FQNEAQ (reference sequence). This CDR3 contains 12 residues. The CDR3 DNA is TGTGCCAGCAGCCCACGGACCTACGGGCAGTACTTC. It is translated as CASSPRTYGQYF.

This clonotype was counted a few times. V gene TRBV3-1 combines with J gene TRBJ2-5; 7 positions agree with TRBD1. The J call could be wrong; TRBJ2-7 is a better fit for the DNA end. CDR1 is LGHDT and CDR2 is YNNKEL in the germline V gene (reference sequence). The CDR3 sequence is 15 residues long. The CDR3 is CASSPWTGESYEQYF. The CDR3 DNA follows: TGTGCCAGCAGCCCTTGGACAGGCGAATCCTACGAGCAGTACTTC.

V is TRBV12-3 or TRBV12-4 and J is TRBJ2-1; 10 positions match TRBD1. Losses at the gene ends were 4 bases for V and 9 bases for J; bases not matched to a gene: 9. The CDR3 is made up of 15 amino acids. CDR3 bases: TGTGCCAGCAGTTCCTCAGGGACAGGGGATCTTGAGCAGTTCTTC. Translating gives CASSSSGTGDLEQFF.